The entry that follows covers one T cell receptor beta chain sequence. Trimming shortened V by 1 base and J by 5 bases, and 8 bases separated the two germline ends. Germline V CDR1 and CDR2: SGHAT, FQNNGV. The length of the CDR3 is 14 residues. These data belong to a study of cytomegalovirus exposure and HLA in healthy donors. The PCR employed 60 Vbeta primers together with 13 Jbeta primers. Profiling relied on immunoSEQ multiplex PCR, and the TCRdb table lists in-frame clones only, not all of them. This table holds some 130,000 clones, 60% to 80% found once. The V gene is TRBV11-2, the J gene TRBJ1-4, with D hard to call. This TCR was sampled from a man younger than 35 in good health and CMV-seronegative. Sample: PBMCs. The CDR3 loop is CASSLGRKNEKLFF. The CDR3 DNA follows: TGTGCCAGCAGCTTAGGGCGGAAGAATGAAAAACTGTTTTTT. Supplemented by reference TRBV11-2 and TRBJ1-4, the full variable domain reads EAGVAQSPRYKIIEKRQSVAFWCNPISGHATLYWYQQILGQGPKLLIQFQNNGVVDDSQLPKDRFSAERLKGVDSTLKIQPAKLEDSAVYLCASSLGRKNEKLFFGSGTQLSVL.